This T cell receptor (beta chain) was captured by sequencing in a study of OX40 agonist ivuxolimab in advanced cancers. Study in general: An anti-OX40 (CD134) antibody with agonistic activity, ivuxolimab, was administered to patients. General study findings and limits: At 0.1 to 3.0 mg/kg and by week 6, clonal expansion occurred in CD4+ and CD8+ blood T cells.

This clone was seen a handful of times. Its antigen is not known. The junction had 7 bases not matched to a gene; V was cut back by 4 bases and J by 0 bases. This CDR3 is built from 16 residues. TCRdb keeps only in-frame clones here, not all; method: immunoSEQ multiplex PCR. The sample contains some 45,000 clones, about 86% of which appear only once. This chain uses TRBV5-3 with TRBJ2-7; 10 nucleotides line up with TRBD2. TRBV5-3 falls under the ORF class, with uncertain function. This TCR derives from an adult with an advanced solid tumor such as melanoma, head and neck, liver or kidney cancer. Material: CD4+ or CD8+ T cells sorted from blood, obtained in a trial of the OX40 agonist ivuxolimab. The CDR3 spells CARSPLSGGHSYEQYF. CDR3 nucleotides: TGTGCCAGAAGCCCCCTTAGCGGGGGGCACTCCTACGAGCAGTACTTC.